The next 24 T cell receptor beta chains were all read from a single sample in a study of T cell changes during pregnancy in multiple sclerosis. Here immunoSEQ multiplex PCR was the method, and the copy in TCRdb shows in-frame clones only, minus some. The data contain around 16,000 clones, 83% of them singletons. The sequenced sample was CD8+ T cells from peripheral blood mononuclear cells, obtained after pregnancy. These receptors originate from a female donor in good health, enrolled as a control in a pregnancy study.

For the CDR3, the DNA is TGTGCCAGCAGCCAAGCGGGGGTAAACCACGAGCAGTACTTC. Its translation: CASSQAGVNHEQYF. This chain links TRBV27 with TRBJ2-7; 8 nucleotides agree with TRBD2. V was pared by 6 bases and J by 5 bases, with 9 bases of the junction left unmatched. Germline CDR1 is MNHEY and CDR2 is SMNVEV (reference sequence). CDR3 length: 14 amino acids.

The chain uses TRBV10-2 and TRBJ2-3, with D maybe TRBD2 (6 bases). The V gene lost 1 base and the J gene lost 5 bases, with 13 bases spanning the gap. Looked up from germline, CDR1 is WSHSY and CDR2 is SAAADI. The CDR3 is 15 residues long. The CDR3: CASSELRGLEDTQYF. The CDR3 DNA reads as TGCGCCAGCAGTGAGTTACGGGGGTTGGAAGATACGCAGTATTTT.

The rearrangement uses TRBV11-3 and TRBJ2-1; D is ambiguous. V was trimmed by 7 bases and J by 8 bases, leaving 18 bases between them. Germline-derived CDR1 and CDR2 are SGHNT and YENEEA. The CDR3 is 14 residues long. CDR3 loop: CASNTELGPYEQFF. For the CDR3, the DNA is TGTGCCAGCAATACAGAACTCGGCCCATATGAGCAGTTCTTC.

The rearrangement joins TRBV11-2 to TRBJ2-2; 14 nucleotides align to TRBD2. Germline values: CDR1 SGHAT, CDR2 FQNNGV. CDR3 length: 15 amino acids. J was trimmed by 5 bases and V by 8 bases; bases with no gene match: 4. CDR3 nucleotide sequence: TGTGCCAGCGGACTAGCGGGGGGCTGGACCGGGGAGCTGTTTTTT. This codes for CASGLAGGWTGELFF.

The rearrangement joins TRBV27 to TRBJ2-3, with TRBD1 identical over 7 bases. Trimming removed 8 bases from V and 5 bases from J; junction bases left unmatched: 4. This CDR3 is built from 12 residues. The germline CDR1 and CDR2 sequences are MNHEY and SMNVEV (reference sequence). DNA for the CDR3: TGTGCCAGCCGGACAGGCGGAGATACGCAGTATTTT. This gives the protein CASRTGGDTQYF.

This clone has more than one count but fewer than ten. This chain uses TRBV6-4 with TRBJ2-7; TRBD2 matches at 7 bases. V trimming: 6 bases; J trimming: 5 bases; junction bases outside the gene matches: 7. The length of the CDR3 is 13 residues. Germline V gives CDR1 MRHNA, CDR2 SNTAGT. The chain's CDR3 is CASRAGEGDEQYF. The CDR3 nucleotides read TGTGCCAGCAGAGCCGGGGAGGGCGACGAGCAGTACTTC.

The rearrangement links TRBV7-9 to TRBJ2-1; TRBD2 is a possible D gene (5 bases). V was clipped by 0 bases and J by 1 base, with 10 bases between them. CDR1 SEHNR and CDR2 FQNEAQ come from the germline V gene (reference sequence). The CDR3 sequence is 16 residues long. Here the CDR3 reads CASSLALRVSYNEQFF. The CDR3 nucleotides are TGTGCCAGCAGCTTAGCGCTGAGGGTTTCCTACAATGAGCAGTTCTTC.

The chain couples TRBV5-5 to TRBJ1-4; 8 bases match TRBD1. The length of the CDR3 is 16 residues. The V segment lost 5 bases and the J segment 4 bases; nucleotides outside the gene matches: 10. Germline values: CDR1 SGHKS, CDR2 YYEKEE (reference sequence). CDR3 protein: CASRAATGALNEKLFF. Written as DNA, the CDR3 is TGTGCCAGCAGAGCTGCGACAGGGGCCCTTAATGAAAAACTGTTTTTT.

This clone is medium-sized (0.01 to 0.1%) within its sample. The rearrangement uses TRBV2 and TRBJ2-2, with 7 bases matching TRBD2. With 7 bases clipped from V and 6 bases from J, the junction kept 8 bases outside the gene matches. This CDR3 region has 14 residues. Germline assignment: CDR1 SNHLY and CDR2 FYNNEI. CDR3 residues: CASKTGLDSGELFF. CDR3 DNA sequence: TGTGCCAGCAAAACTGGACTAGATTCCGGGGAGCTGTTTTTT.

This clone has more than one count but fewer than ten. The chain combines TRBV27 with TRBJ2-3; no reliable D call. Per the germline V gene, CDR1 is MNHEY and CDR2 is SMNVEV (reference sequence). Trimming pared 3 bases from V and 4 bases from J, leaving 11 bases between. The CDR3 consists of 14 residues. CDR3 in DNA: TGTGCCAGCAGTTTGGCCGGAGTGGCAGATACGCAGTATTTT. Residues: CASSLAGVADTQYF.

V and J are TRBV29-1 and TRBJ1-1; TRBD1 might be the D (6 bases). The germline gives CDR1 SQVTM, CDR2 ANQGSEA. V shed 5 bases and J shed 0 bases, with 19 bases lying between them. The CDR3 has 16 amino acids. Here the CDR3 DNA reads TGCAGCGTTCCCGGGGCCGGGACACTCATGAACACTGAAGCTTTCTTT. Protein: CSVPGAGTLMNTEAFF.

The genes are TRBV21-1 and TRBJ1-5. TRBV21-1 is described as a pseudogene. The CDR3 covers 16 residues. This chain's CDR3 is CASSKEGGPLNQPQHF. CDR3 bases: TGTGCCAGCAGCAAAGAGGGGGGGCCCCTCAATCAGCCCCAGCATTTT.

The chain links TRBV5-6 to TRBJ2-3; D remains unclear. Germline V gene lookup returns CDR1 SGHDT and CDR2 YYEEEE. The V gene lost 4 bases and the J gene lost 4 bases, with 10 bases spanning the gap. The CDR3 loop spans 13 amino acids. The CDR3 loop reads CASSASRSDTQYF. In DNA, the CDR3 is TGTGCCAGCAGCGCATCTAGATCAGATACGCAGTATTTT.

The CDR3 protein is CASSAGPGQGSYEQYF. The CDR3 DNA follows: TGTGCCAGCAGCGCCGGACCCGGACAAGGATCCTACGAGCAGTACTTC. The chain couples TRBV13 to TRBJ2-7; maybe TRBD1 (5 bases). The germline CDR1 and CDR2 sequences are PRHDT and FYEKMQ (reference sequence). The CDR3 runs to 16 residues. Trimming took off 5 bases at V and 1 base at J, with 18 bases between the two ends.

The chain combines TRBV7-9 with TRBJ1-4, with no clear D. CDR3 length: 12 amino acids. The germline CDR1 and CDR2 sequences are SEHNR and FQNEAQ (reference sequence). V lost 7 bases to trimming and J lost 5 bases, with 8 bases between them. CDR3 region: CASTRQNEKLFF. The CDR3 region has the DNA TGTGCCAGCACCCGCCAGAATGAAAAACTGTTTTTT.

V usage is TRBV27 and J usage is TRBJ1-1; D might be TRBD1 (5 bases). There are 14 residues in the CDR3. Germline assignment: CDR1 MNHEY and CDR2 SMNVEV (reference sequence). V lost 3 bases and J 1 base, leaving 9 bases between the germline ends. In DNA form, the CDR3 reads TGTGCCAGCAGTTTGACGGGGGAGAACACTGAAGCTTTCTTT. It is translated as CASSLTGENTEAFF.

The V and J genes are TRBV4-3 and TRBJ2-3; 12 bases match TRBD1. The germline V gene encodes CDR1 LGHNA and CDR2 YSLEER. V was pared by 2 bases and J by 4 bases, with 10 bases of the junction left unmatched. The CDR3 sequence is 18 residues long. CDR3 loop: CASSQRIAGTGGADTQYF. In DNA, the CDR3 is TGCGCCAGCAGCCAACGAATTGCCGGGACAGGGGGCGCAGATACGCAGTATTTT.

CDR3 nucleotides: TGTGCCAGCAGCTTAGAGCGGGACTCCTACGAGCAGTACTTC. Translation: CASSLERDSYEQYF. This chain joins TRBV7-9 and TRBJ2-7, with TRBD2 matching over 7 bases. J gave up 0 bases and V 1 base, and 0 bases lay outside the gene matches. The germline CDR1 and CDR2 sequences are SEHNR and FQNEAQ (reference sequence). The CDR3 is 14 amino acids.

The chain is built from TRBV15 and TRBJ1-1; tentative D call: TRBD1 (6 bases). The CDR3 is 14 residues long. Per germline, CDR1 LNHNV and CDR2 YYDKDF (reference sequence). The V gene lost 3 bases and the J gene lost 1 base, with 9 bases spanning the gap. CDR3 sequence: CATSSGQSNTEAFF. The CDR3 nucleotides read TGTGCCACCAGCAGTGGACAGTCGAACACTGAAGCTTTCTTT.

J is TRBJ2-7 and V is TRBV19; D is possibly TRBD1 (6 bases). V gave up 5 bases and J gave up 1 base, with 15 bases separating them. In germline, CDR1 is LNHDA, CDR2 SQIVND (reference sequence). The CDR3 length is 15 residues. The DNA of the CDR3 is TGTGCCAGTAGTCTCAGGGGCCCCTCGTCCTACGAGCAGTACTTC. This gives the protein CASSLRGPSSYEQYF.

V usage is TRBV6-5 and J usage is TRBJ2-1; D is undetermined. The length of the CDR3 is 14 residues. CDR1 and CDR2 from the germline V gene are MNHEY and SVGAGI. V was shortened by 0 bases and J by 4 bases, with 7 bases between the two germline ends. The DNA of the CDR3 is TGTGCCAGCAGTTACTCGGGCGCGTACAATGAGCAGTTCTTC. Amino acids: CASSYSGAYNEQFF.

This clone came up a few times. In nucleotides, the CDR3 is TGTGCCAGCAGCCTAACTGGTCGGGGTAGCTCCTACGAGCAGTACTTC. It yields the protein CASSLTGRGSSYEQYF. The chain is built from TRBV5-4 and TRBJ2-7; a weak D match, TRBD2 (5 bases). CDR1 is SGHNT and CDR2 is YYREEE in the germline V gene (reference sequence). This CDR3 comprises 16 residues. The V end was cut by 4 bases, the J end by 0 bases, with 17 bases between.

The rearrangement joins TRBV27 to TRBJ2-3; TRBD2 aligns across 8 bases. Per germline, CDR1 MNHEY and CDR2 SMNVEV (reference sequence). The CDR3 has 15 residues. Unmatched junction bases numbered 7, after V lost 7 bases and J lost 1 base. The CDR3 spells CASTIRGGRTDTQYF. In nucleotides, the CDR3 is TGTGCCAGCACCATCCGGGGGGGACGCACAGATACGCAGTATTTT.

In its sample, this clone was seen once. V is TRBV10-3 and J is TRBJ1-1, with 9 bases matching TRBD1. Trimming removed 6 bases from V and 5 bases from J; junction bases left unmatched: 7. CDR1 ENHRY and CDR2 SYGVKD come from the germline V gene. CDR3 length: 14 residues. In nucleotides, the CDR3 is TGTGCCATCAGCGAGACAGGGGGTGGAACTGAAGCTTTCTTT. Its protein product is CAISETGGGTEAFF.